This TCR beta chain derives from a study of blood T cells in healthy people across ages. A second PCR, run for roughly 7 to 12 cycles, used a sample-barcoded 5' primer plus a J-beta primer mix. TCRdb independently ran MiXCR on the 5' RACE reads; one entry per CDR3 protein. The sample lists roughly 2 million distinct CDR3 sequences; around 48% were seen once. The length of the CDR3 is 19 residues. Trimming pared 6 bases from V and 0 bases from J, leaving 21 bases between. The V gene's germline CDR1 is MNHEY and CDR2 SMNVEV (reference sequence). The rearrangement links TRBV27 to TRBJ2-6; TRBD1 or TRBD2 may be the D gene (5 bases each). The TCR comes from a woman in her thirties or forties in good health. The specimen sequenced was blood. The CDR3 DNA reads TGTGCCAGCAGCTGCCACCCCGGGGCCCATCCCTCTGGGGCCAACGTCCTGACTTTC. This translates into CASSCHPGAHPSGANVLTF.